These 16 T cell receptor beta chains were sequenced from one sample in a study of T cell responses to AZD1222 COVID-19 vaccine. The assay was immunoSEQ multiplex PCR, and TCRdb's table has in-frame clones only and misses some. Here the sample spans roughly 55,000 clones, 80% to 90% being singletons. Sequencing used peripheral blood, obtained on day 0 of AZD1222 vaccination. The receptor source for this set is an adult in good health.

This chain links TRBV20-1 with TRBJ2-3, with 8 bases aligning to TRBD2. The CDR3 contains 16 residues. Germline V lookup: CDR1 DFQATT, CDR2 SNEGSKA (reference sequence). V dropped 3 bases and J dropped 2; count of bases not matched to a gene: 10. CDR3 sequence reads: CSASRLAGSHTDTQYF. The CDR3, as DNA: TGCAGTGCTAGTCGTCTAGCGGGCTCACACACAGATACGCAGTATTTT.

The gene calls are TRBV3-1 (or the pseudogene TRBV3-2) and TRBJ2-5; tentatively, D is TRBD1 (6 bases). V lost 6 bases, J lost 0 bases, and 11 bases lay in between. CDR3 length equals 14 residues. Germline CDR1 LGHDT, CDR2 YNNKEL (reference sequence). The CDR3 nucleotides are TGTGCCAGCAGACAGGACAGAAACCAAGAGACCCAGTACTTC. Its protein is CASRQDRNQETQYF.

The CDR3 loop reads CASSFQARGTGNTIYF. The CDR3 DNA is TGTGCCAGCAGCTTCCAGGCACGGGGGACTGGAAACACCATATATTTT. The gene calls are TRBV3-1 (or the pseudogene TRBV3-2) and TRBJ1-3, with D possibly matching TRBD1 (5 bases). The germline gives CDR1 LGHDT, CDR2 YNNKEL (reference sequence). CDR3 length: 16 amino acids. V was trimmed by 5 bases and J by 2 bases, leaving 16 bases between them.

V usage is TRBV9 and J usage is TRBJ1-2; no firm D call. The V end was cut by 4 bases, the J end by 8 bases, with 18 bases between. This CDR3 contains 14 residues. Germline CDR1 is SGDLS and CDR2 is YYNGEE. The chain's CDR3 is CASSPRSLVAGYTF. The CDR3 DNA reads TGTGCCAGCAGCCCCAGGTCACTGGTGGCCGGCTACACCTTC.

This chain uses TRBV3-1 (or the pseudogene TRBV3-2) with TRBJ1-1; unclear D gene. Germline CDR1 reads LGHDT; CDR2 reads YNNKEL (reference sequence). This CDR3 spans 11 amino acids. V dropped 4 bases and J dropped 13 bases, with 13 bases sitting between them. This CDR3 is CASSLLPTVFF. DNA for the CDR3: TGTGCCAGCAGCCTTCTCCCTACAGTTTTCTTT.

This sequence joins TRBV9 and TRBJ2-7, with 7 positions matching TRBD2. This CDR3 has 15 amino acids. V shed 0 bases, J shed 0 bases, and the junction held 3 bases outside the gene matches. CDR1 SGDLS and CDR2 YYNGEE come from the germline V gene. CDR3 in amino acids: CASSVGGSPSYEQYF. The CDR3 DNA follows: TGTGCCAGCAGCGTAGGCGGGAGTCCCTCCTACGAGCAGTACTTC.

The chain couples TRBV19 to TRBJ2-7, with 15 bases identical to TRBD2. The trim removed 4 bases at V and 6 bases at J, leaving 7 bases unmatched. CDR3 length: 16 residues. Germline CDR1 and CDR2: LNHDA and SQIVND (reference sequence). Here the CDR3 reads CASSKDLGLAGGEQYF. The DNA of the CDR3 is TGTGCCAGTAGTAAGGACCTGGGACTAGCGGGAGGCGAGCAGTACTTC. The full variable domain, completed using reference TRBV19 and TRBJ2-7, is DGGITQSPKYLFRKEGQNVTLSCEQNLNHDAMYWYRQDPGQGLRLIYYSQIVNDFQKGDIAEGYSVSREKKESFPLTVTSAQKNPTAFYLCASSKDLGLAGGEQYFGPGTRLTVT.

The V and J genes are TRBV7-2 and TRBJ2-1; a weak D match, TRBD2 (5 bases). This CDR3 is 17 amino acids long. The germline V gene encodes CDR1 SGHTA and CDR2 FQGNSA. Trimming took 1 base from V and 5 from J, leaving 18 bases between them. In nucleotides, the CDR3 is TGTGCCAGCAGCTTAGGGGCCCGGGGAGCGGCTAACAATGAGCAGTTCTTC. Residues: CASSLGARGAANNEQFF.

About this clone: Different DNA sequences within this sample yield the same CDR3. This sequence joins TRBV7-8 and TRBJ1-3; D unresolved. CDR1 SGHVS and CDR2 FQNEAQ come from the germline V gene. Trimming removed 5 bases at V and 4 bases at J, with 9 bases between. The CDR3 is 13 amino acids. The CDR3 loop is CASSPLTGNTIYF. Written as DNA, the CDR3 is TGTGCCAGCAGCCCCCTGACCGGAAACACCATATATTTT.

V and J are TRBV7-6 and TRBJ1-5; weak D call: TRBD1 (5 bases). The CDR3 runs to 15 residues. Trimming stripped 0 bases from V and 2 bases from J, with 8 bases between. The germline CDR1 and CDR2 sequences are SGHVS and FNYEAQ. CDR3: CASSLAQGGNQPQHF. CDR3 nucleotides: TGTGCCAGCAGCTTAGCCCAGGGAGGCAATCAGCCCCAGCATTTT.

This clone has only one observation. The chain has TRBV7-6 and TRBJ2-1; 8 nucleotides match TRBD2. With V trimmed by 7 bases and J by 4 bases, 6 bases remained unmatched. Germline V lookup: CDR1 SGHVS, CDR2 FNYEAQ. This CDR3 is built from 14 residues. CDR3 DNA sequence: TGTGCCAGCAAGAGCGGGGGTGAATACAATGAGCAGTTCTTC. Protein sequence: CASKSGGEYNEQFF. The variable domain in full, completed from reference TRBV7-6 and TRBJ2-1, reads GAGVSQSPRYKVTKRGQDVALRCDPISGHVSLYWYRQALGQGPEFLTYFNYEAQQDKSGLPNDRFSAERPEGSISTLTIQRTEQRDSAMYRCASKSGGEYNEQFFGPGTRLTVL.

The rearrangement uses TRBV5-3 and TRBJ1-5; D not resolved. TRBV5-3 belongs to the ORF category, with a function that is uncertain. V lost 0 bases to trimming and J lost 9 bases, with 4 bases between them. This CDR3 spans 11 amino acids. The CDR3 DNA reads TGTGCCAGAAGCTTGGCTCGGCCCCAGCATTTT. Its translation: CARSLARPQHF.

The chain couples TRBV24-1 to TRBJ1-2, with 7 bases identical to TRBD1. V gave up 4 bases and J gave up 5 bases; unmatched junction bases: 9. CDR3 length: 15 residues. Germline V CDR1 and CDR2: KGHDR, SFDVKD. CDR3 DNA: TGTGCCACCAGTGACCGATCCAGGGGGTTTTATGGCTACACCTTC. This sequence encodes CATSDRSRGFYGYTF.

This chain joins TRBV6-2 or TRBV6-3 and TRBJ2-7; TRBD2 agrees at 12 bases. Germline V gene data show CDR1 as MNHEY and CDR2 as SVGEGT. The CDR3 has 15 amino acids. The trim removed 5 bases at V and 4 bases at J, leaving 6 bases unmatched. CDR3 amino acids: CASSTLAGGVYEQYF. For the CDR3, the DNA is TGTGCCAGCAGTACCCTAGCGGGAGGGGTATACGAGCAGTACTTC.

V and J are TRBV3-1 (or the pseudogene TRBV3-2) and TRBJ1-2; D not certain. Germline V gene sequence: CDR1 LGHDT, CDR2 YNNKEL (reference sequence). The CDR3 loop spans 12 amino acids. The ends were cut back, 5 bases at V and 4 bases at J, with 8 bases in the middle. Here the CDR3 reads CASSYDGYGYTF. DNA of the CDR3: TGTGCCAGCAGCTATGATGGCTATGGCTACACCTTC.

V usage is TRBV28 and J usage is TRBJ1-5; 7 bases are a match to TRBD1. The junction had 4 bases not matched to a gene; V was cut back by 9 bases and J by 5 bases. This CDR3 spans 12 amino acids. The germline gives CDR1 MDHEN, CDR2 SYDVKM. The CDR3 nucleotides are TGTGCCAGTTCAACAGGGGATCAGCCCCAGCATTTT. The encoded protein is CASSTGDQPQHF.